The present entry profiles one T cell receptor (beta chain) with its context. Clones were read by immunoSEQ multiplex PCR, and TCRdb kept only the in-frame ones, dropping some. This table has roughly 64,000 clones, approximately 97% appearing once. The sample originates from a study of siplizumab effects on memory and regulatory T cells. This clonotype was sampled from a human donor in good health. Sequencing was performed on naive CD8+ T cells sorted from blood.

DNA of the CDR3: TGTGCCAGCAGTTCGGAGCTAGCTTGGAGTGAGCAGTTCTTC. It translates to CASSSELAWSEQFF. J is TRBJ2-1 and V is TRBV28; D perhaps matches TRBD2 (5 bases). CDR3 length: 14 residues. CDR1 and CDR2 from the germline V gene are MDHEN and SYDVKM. V lost 4 bases and J 9 bases, leaving 16 bases between the germline ends.